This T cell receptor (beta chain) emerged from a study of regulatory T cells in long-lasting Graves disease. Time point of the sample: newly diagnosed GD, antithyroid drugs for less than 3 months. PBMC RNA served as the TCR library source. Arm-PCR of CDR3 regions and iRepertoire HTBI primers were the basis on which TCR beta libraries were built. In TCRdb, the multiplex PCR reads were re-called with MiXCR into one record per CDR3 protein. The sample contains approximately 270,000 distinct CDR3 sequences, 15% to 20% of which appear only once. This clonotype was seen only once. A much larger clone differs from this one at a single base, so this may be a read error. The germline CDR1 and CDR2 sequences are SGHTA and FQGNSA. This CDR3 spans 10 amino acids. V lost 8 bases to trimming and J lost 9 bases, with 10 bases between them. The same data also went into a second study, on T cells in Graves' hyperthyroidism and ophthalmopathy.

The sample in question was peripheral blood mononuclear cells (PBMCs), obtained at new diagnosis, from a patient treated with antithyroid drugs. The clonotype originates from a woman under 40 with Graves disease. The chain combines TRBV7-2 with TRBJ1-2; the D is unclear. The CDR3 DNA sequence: TGTGCCAGCGGGCAGATTCGCTACACCTTC. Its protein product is CASGQIRYTF.